Shown below are 25 T cell receptor beta chains from a single sample sequenced in a study of long-term antiretroviral therapy in people with HIV. Run at survey level, the immunoSEQ assay was version v3.0. The method was immunoSEQ multiplex PCR; TCRdb's version includes in-frame clones alone and lacks a portion of them. The sample has tens of thousands of clones; 95% are singletons. Sample: unsorted PBMCs, taken 5.3 years after starting antiretroviral therapy. The receptor source for this set is a man in his fifties with HIV.

The rearrangement joins TRBV7-9 to TRBJ1-5, with D maybe TRBD1 (5 bases). This CDR3 is built from 14 residues. CDR1 is SEHNR, CDR2 FQNEAQ, per germline (reference sequence). The V and J ends lost 3 bases and 4 bases respectively, with 10 bases between them. The CDR3 region has the DNA TGTGCCAGCAGCTTGGGGGGTTATAATCAGCCCCAGCATTTT. Translated: CASSLGGYNQPQHF.

The chain is built from TRBV4-3 and TRBJ1-2; 9 positions agree with TRBD1. V was pared by 3 bases and J by 4 bases, with 3 bases of the junction left unmatched. The CDR3 spans 14 residues. Germline-derived CDR1 and CDR2 are LGHNA and YSLEER. The CDR3 region is CASSQDRGTYGYTF. DNA of the CDR3: TGCGCCAGCAGCCAGGACAGGGGCACCTATGGCTACACCTTC.

V is TRBV7-2 and J is TRBJ2-7, with TRBD2 as a possible D gene (7 bases). The germline V gene has CDR1 SGHTA and CDR2 FQGNSA. This CDR3 region has 14 residues. The V and J ends lost 6 bases and 6 bases respectively, with 18 bases between them. DNA of the CDR3: TGTGCCAGCAGTTCCCTTGGGGGGGCCTCCGAGCAGTACTTC. It translates to CASSSLGGASEQYF. The entire variable domain, with the rest obtained from reference TRBV7-2 and TRBJ2-7, is as follows: GAGVSQSPSNKVTEKGKDVELRCDPISGHTALYWYRQSLGQGLEFLIYFQGNSAPDKSGLPSDRFSAERTGGSVSTLTIQRTQQEDSAVYLCASSSLGGASEQYFGPGTRLTVT.

The chain employs TRBV4-3 and TRBJ2-6, with 9 bases fitting TRBD1. Germline assignment: CDR1 LGHNA and CDR2 YSLEER. Unmatched junction bases numbered 4, after V lost 6 bases and J lost 10 bases. The CDR3 is made up of 13 amino acids. The chain's CDR3 is CASSRDRDNVLTF. CDR3 DNA: TGCGCCAGCAGTCGGGACAGGGATAACGTCCTGACTTTC.

The chain employs TRBV5-1 and TRBJ2-3; 7 nucleotides line up with TRBD1. This CDR3 has 15 amino acids. Per the germline V gene, CDR1 is SGHRS and CDR2 is YFSETQ. Trimming cost V 4 bases and J 1 base; bases outside gene matches: 6. CDR3 DNA sequence: TGCGCCAGCAGCATCGACAGGGACGGCACAGATACGCAGTATTTT. This codes for CASSIDRDGTDTQYF. The full variable domain, rest sourced from reference TRBV5-1 and TRBJ2-3, is KAGVTQTPRYLIKTRGQQVTLSCSPISGHRSVSWYQQTPGQGLQFLFEYFSETQRNKGNFPGRFSGRQFSNSRSEMNVSTLELGDSALYLCASSIDRDGTDTQYFGPGTRLTVL.

The chain links TRBV10-3 to TRBJ2-3; the D is unclear. CDR3 length: 14 amino acids. Germline V CDR1 and CDR2: ENHRY, SYGVKD. Trimming removed 4 bases at V and 0 bases at J, with 8 bases between. The CDR3 DNA sequence: TGTGCCATCAGTGTGGGCGGCAGCACAGATACGCAGTATTTT. This codes for CAISVGGSTDTQYF.

This sequence joins TRBV5-5 and TRBJ1-2; D not resolved. The CDR3 length is 13 residues. Germline V lookup: CDR1 SGHKS, CDR2 YYEKEE (reference sequence). The ends were cut back, 4 bases at V and 4 bases at J, with 11 bases in the middle. The CDR3 reads CASSLGRGYGYTF. As DNA, the CDR3 is TGTGCCAGCAGCCTTGGTCGCGGCTATGGCTACACCTTC.

The chain links TRBV11-2 to TRBJ2-3; the D gene is possibly TRBD1 (6 bases). Germline CDR1 and CDR2: SGHAT and FQNNGV. CDR3 size: 16 residues. V was clipped by 5 bases and J by 4 bases, with 19 bases between them. For the CDR3, the DNA is TGTGCCAGCAGCCTAAGGGCAGGGGAAATCGCAGATACGCAGTATTTT. Its protein product is CASSLRAGEIADTQYF.

The V call is TRBV7-9, the J call TRBJ2-7; the D gene is possibly TRBD2 (7 bases). V was cut by 5 bases and J by 5 bases, with 16 bases left in between. This CDR3 region has 14 residues. Germline loops: CDR1 SEHNR, CDR2 FQNEAQ (reference sequence). CDR3 nucleotide sequence: TGTGCCAGCAGCCCCGGGGGGCTCGTGGACGAGCAGTACTTC. It encodes CASSPGGLVDEQYF.

The V call is TRBV2, the J call TRBJ2-1, with 10 positions matching TRBD2. The CDR3 loop spans 16 amino acids. V lost 6 bases, J lost 9 bases, and 14 bases stayed unmatched. CDR1 is SNHLY and CDR2 is FYNNEI in the germline V gene. CDR3 DNA: TGTGCCAGCAGGAGTGCCCAAAGCGGGGGGGCGGGTGAGCAGTTCTTC. Amino acids: CASRSAQSGGAGEQFF.

In DNA, the CDR3 is TGTGCCTGGAGTGTTAAGACGAACACTGAAGCTTTCTTT. Translated: CAWSVKTNTEAFF. The chain recombines TRBV30 with TRBJ1-1; D ambiguous. V was shortened by 0 bases and J by 1 base, with 6 bases between the two germline ends. CDR1 GTSNPN and CDR2 SVGIG come from the germline V gene (reference sequence). CDR3 length: 13 amino acids.

The V gene is TRBV6-6, the J gene TRBJ2-7; a possible D gene is TRBD1 (6 bases). The germline gives CDR1 MNHNY, CDR2 SVGAGI (reference sequence). The germline V and J ends were trimmed by 7 bases and 6 bases, with 22 bases remaining between them. This CDR3 has 15 amino acids. The CDR3 coding sequence is TGTGCCAGCACCCCAGGGGCGCAGAGTGCCCGCGAGCAGTACTTC. It specifies CASTPGAQSAREQYF.

V is TRBV21-1 and J is TRBJ1-2; the table gives TRBD1 as D, unverified against the DNA. TRBV21-1 is a listed pseudogene. This CDR3 is built from 12 residues. CDR3 nucleotide sequence: TGTGCCAGCAGCATAGGGGTGGATGGCTACACCTTC. This translates into CASSIGVDGYTF.

The chain is built from TRBV9 and TRBJ2-1; 8 bases align to TRBD2. Trimming removed 3 bases from V and 6 bases from J; junction bases left unmatched: 8. The CDR3 loop spans 15 amino acids. Germline assignment: CDR1 SGDLS and CDR2 YYNGEE. CDR3 nucleotides: TGTGCCAGCAGCGCCGAGCGGGGGTCCCCCAATGAGCAGTTCTTC. Its translation is CASSAERGSPNEQFF.

As for this clone: Other DNA sequences in this sample translate to the same CDR3. The chain uses TRBV19 and TRBJ1-2, with TRBD1 as a possible D gene (5 bases). The germline V gene has CDR1 LNHDA and CDR2 SQIVND (reference sequence). Trimming shortened V by 5 bases and J by 5 bases, and 12 bases separated the two germline ends. The length of the CDR3 is 13 residues. This chain's CDR3 is CASSLQGLYGYTF. The CDR3 coding sequence is TGTGCCAGTAGTCTTCAGGGACTATATGGCTACACCTTC.

V is TRBV30 and J is TRBJ1-1; D is perhaps TRBD1 (5 bases). V was clipped by 7 bases and J by 5 bases, with 14 bases between them. Germline V gene sequence: CDR1 GTSNPN, CDR2 SVGIG (reference sequence). The CDR3 contains 12 residues. CDR3 residues: CASTGGVTEAFF. The CDR3 DNA is TGTGCCTCTACTGGAGGGGTTACTGAAGCTTTCTTT.

This chain joins TRBV4-2 and TRBJ1-2; no clear D gene. V was cut by 5 bases and J by 4 bases, with 14 bases left in between. This CDR3 has 14 amino acids. Germline V CDR1 and CDR2: LGHNA, YNFKEQ. The CDR3 DNA follows: TGTGCCAGCAGCGCACGGGAGGCAATCTATGGCTACACCTTC. Protein sequence: CASSAREAIYGYTF.

This sequence joins TRBV19 and TRBJ1-1; 7 positions agree with TRBD1. CDR1 and CDR2 (germline): LNHDA, SQIVND (reference sequence). The CDR3 sequence is 14 residues long. V was clipped by 4 bases and J by 5 bases; unmatched bases: 7. CDR3 sequence: CASSKTGAGTEAFF. The DNA for the CDR3 is TGTGCCAGTAGTAAAACAGGGGCCGGGACTGAAGCTTTCTTT.

This chain links TRBV6-1 with TRBJ2-7, with D possibly TRBD2 on 7 matching bases. The CDR3 is 15 amino acids. V was shortened by 1 base and J by 0 bases, with 10 bases between the two germline ends. CDR1 and CDR2 from the germline V gene are MNHNS and SASEGT. The CDR3 loop reads CASSEEGGSSYEQYF. The CDR3 bases are TGTGCCAGCAGTGAAGAGGGGGGGAGCTCCTACGAGCAGTACTTC.

The chain couples TRBV6-6 to TRBJ1-1, with 9 positions matching TRBD1. The CDR3 extends over 15 amino acids. After removal of 5 bases from V and 1 base from J, the junction contained 5 bases not matched to a gene. Germline assignment: CDR1 MNHNY and CDR2 SVGAGI (reference sequence). CDR3 in amino acids: CASSPRTGANTEAFF. The CDR3 DNA follows: TGTGCCAGCAGTCCCCGGACAGGGGCGAACACTGAAGCTTTCTTT.

In its sample, this clone was seen once. CDR3 sequence (DNA): TGTGCCTGGAGTAAGCCGGACTGGACAGGGCGCAACTACGAGCAGTACTTC. This gives the protein CAWSKPDWTGRNYEQYF. This chain uses TRBV30 with TRBJ2-7; 8 positions match TRBD1. With 2 bases clipped from V and 3 bases from J, the junction kept 15 bases outside the gene matches. The germline gives CDR1 GTSNPN, CDR2 SVGIG (reference sequence). This CDR3 is built from 17 residues.

This chain connects TRBV5-1 to TRBJ1-2; 9 bases align to TRBD1. The CDR3 covers 14 residues. The junction had 7 bases not matched to a gene; V was cut back by 4 bases and J by 6 bases. Looked up from germline, CDR1 is SGHRS and CDR2 is YFSETQ. Here the CDR3 DNA reads TGCGCCAGCAGCCGAGACGACAGGGGGGATGGCTACACCTTC. Translation: CASSRDDRGDGYTF.

The chain recombines TRBV4-3 with TRBJ2-7; tentatively, D is TRBD2 (8 bases). V lost 0 bases, J lost 0 bases, and 12 bases lay in between. CDR3 length: 16 amino acids. Per the germline V gene, CDR1 is LGHNA and CDR2 is YSLEER. CDR3 loop: CASSQDGGDSSYEQYF. The CDR3 coding sequence is TGCGCCAGCAGCCAAGACGGGGGGGACAGCTCCTACGAGCAGTACTTC.

The chain recombines TRBV6-6 with TRBJ1-2, with D maybe TRBD1 (6 bases). The CDR3 extends over 13 amino acids. The ends were cut back, 0 bases at V and 7 bases at J, with 9 bases in the middle. Germline CDR1 and CDR2: MNHNY and SVGAGI (reference sequence). In DNA form, the CDR3 reads TGTGCCAGCAGTTACTCAAGGACAGTTGGCTACACCTTC. Its protein is CASSYSRTVGYTF.

The chain recombines TRBV5-8 with TRBJ1-5; D not certain. The CDR3 is 15 residues long. Germline values: CDR1 SGHTS, CDR2 YDEGEE. The V and J ends lost 2 bases and 4 bases respectively, with 13 bases between them. CDR3 in amino acids: CASSLNERVNQPQHF. Here the CDR3 DNA reads TGTGCCAGCAGCTTAAACGAGCGGGTAAATCAGCCCCAGCATTTT.